This T cell receptor beta chain was documented in a study of TIL therapy for anti-PD-1-resistant metastatic lung cancer. Turning to the study itself: Tumors were harvested before any PD-1/PD-L1 blockade. Tumors carried a median around 1.4 non-synonymous mutations per megabase.

Looked up from germline, CDR1 is MNHNS and CDR2 is SASEGT. This CDR3 has 14 amino acids. J was trimmed by 7 bases and V by 2 bases; bases with no gene match: 4. The immunoSEQ assay was v3. Sequencing depth was 2 million to 2.5 million read pairs for survey level, about 5-6 million for deep. Profiling relied on immunoSEQ multiplex PCR, and the TCRdb table lists in-frame clones only, not all of them. Of some 60,000 clones listed, 69% are singletons. This clone has just a few counts. As to time point: pre-treatment sample, taken before nivolumab and TIL therapy. The material was blood, obtained at baseline. The TCR was taken from a person aged 25 to 80 with non-small cell lung cancer. V usage is TRBV6-1 and J usage is TRBJ2-3; 9 positions agree with TRBD2. CDR3 bases: TGTGCCAGCAGTGAAATTAGCGGGAGACATACGCAGTATTTT. Translated, it gives CASSEISGRHTQYF.